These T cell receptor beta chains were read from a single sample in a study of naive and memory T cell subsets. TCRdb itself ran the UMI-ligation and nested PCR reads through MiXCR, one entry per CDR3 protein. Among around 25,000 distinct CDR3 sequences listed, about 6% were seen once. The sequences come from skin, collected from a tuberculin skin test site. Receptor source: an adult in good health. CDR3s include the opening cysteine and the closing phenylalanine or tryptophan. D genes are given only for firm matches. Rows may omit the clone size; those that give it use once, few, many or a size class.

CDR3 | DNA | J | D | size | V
CASSSHVGGNEQFF | TGTGCCAGCAGTTCCCACGTAGGGGGCAATGAGCAGTTCTTC | TRBJ2-1 | - | many | TRBV27
CSARVGVETQHF | TGCAGTGCTAGAGTAGGGGTCGAGACCCAGCATTTT | TRBJ1-5 | - | many | TRBV20-1
CSARDMGGHNEQFF | TGCAGTGCTAGAGATATGGGCGGGCACAATGAGCAGTTCTTC | TRBJ2-1 | - | many | TRBV20-1
CASSGGLAGGRVYEQYF | TGTGCCAGCAGCGGGGGCCTAGCGGGAGGACGGGTTTACGAGCAGTACTTC | TRBJ2-7 | TRBD2 | many | TRBV2
CASSVSGRETQYF | TGTGCCAGTAGTGTGTCCGGGAGAGAGACCCAGTACTTC | TRBJ2-5 | - | few | TRBV19
CASAKTGYEQYF | TGTGCCAGCGCAAAGACAGGGTACGAGCAGTACTTC | TRBJ2-7 | TRBD1 | many | TRBV12-3/TRBV12-4
CASSQAPSGGYGDTF | TGCGCCAGCAGCCAAGCCCCGTCAGGGGGGTATGGCGACACCTTC | TRBJ1-2 | TRBD1 | few | TRBV4-1
CASSLTGNTEAFF | TGTGCCAGTAGCCTGACTGGGAACACTGAAGCTTTCTTT | TRBJ1-1 | - | - | TRBV19
CASLQGDHTDTQYF | TGTGCCAGCCTACAGGGGGACCATACAGATACGCAGTATTTT | TRBJ2-3 | TRBD1 | many | TRBV24-1
CASSEYEQYF | TGTGCCAGCAGTGAATACGAGCAGTACTTC | TRBJ2-7 | - | - | TRBV28
CSAIVWAGELFF | TGCAGCGCCATCGTCTGGGCCGGGGAGCTGTTTTTT | TRBJ2-2 | - | medium-sized | TRBV29-1
CASSGTGTSSYEQYF | TGCGCCAGCAGCGGAACCGGGACTAGCTCCTACGAGCAGTACTTC | TRBJ2-7 | TRBD2 | many | TRBV5-1
CAWSGGSGYEQYF | TGTGCCTGGAGTGGCGGGAGTGGCTACGAGCAGTACTTC | TRBJ2-7 | TRBD2 | many | TRBV30
CASSFEGLASEQYF | TGTGCCAGCAGCTTCGAGGGACTAGCGTCCGAGCAGTACTTC | TRBJ2-7 | TRBD2 | many | TRBV7-9
CSASDREGLQETQYF | TGCAGTGCTAGCGACCGGGAGGGCCTCCAAGAGACCCAGTACTTC | TRBJ2-5 | TRBD2 | - | TRBV20-1
CASSDSDTGELFF | TGTGCCAGCAGTGACTCTGACACCGGGGAGCTGTTTTTT | TRBJ2-2 | - | many | TRBV6-4
CASSFLAGGYNEQFF | TGTGCCAGCAGTTTTTTAGCGGGAGGCTACAATGAGCAGTTCTTC | TRBJ2-1 | TRBD2 | many | TRBV28
CSIEGAGGPGDEQFF | TGCAGCATTGAAGGAGCGGGAGGGCCGGGCGATGAGCAGTTCTTC | TRBJ2-1 | TRBD2 | many | TRBV29-1
CASSFQGNTEAFF | TGTGCCAGCAGCTTTCAGGGGAACACTGAAGCTTTCTTT | TRBJ1-1 | - | many | TRBV7-2
CASNSGRRTGELFF | TGTGCCAGTAACAGCGGGAGGCGTACCGGGGAGCTGTTTTTT | TRBJ2-2 | TRBD2 | few | TRBV19
CASSFGGEGTEAFF | TGTGCCAGCAGTTTTGGAGGGGAAGGAACTGAAGCTTTCTTT | TRBJ1-1 | - | few | TRBV27
CASSARPGQRTYTDTQYF | TGTGCCAGCAGCGCTAGACCGGGACAGCGGACCTACACAGATACGCAGTATTTT | TRBJ2-3 | TRBD1 | few | TRBV13
CASSYGGTANTEAFF | TGTGCCAGCAGCTATGGGGGGACCGCGAACACTGAAGCTTTCTTT | TRBJ1-1 | - | - | TRBV7-2
CASSVGADRGTDTQYF | TGTGCCAGCAGCGTAGGAGCCGACAGGGGTACAGATACGCAGTATTTT | TRBJ2-3 | TRBD1 | many | TRBV11-2
CASSLTGANTEAFF | TGTGCCAGCAGCTTGACAGGGGCTAACACTGAAGCTTTCTTT | TRBJ1-1 | TRBD1 | - | TRBV5-5
CSARRDRVPYEQYF | TGCAGTGCTAGAAGGGACAGGGTCCCCTACGAGCAGTACTTC | TRBJ2-7 | TRBD1 | many | TRBV20-1
CASGAGMYEQYF | TGTGCCAGCGGGGCGGGAATGTACGAGCAGTACTTC | TRBJ2-7 | - | many | TRBV7-2
CASSLLSSGRIYEQYF | TGTGCCAGCAGCCTCCTGTCCAGCGGGAGGATCTACGAGCAGTACTTC | TRBJ2-7 | TRBD2 | many | TRBV28
CASSLGPHPNYEQYF | TGCGCCAGCAGCTTGGGACCCCATCCGAATTACGAGCAGTACTTC | TRBJ2-7 | - | few | TRBV5-1
CASSGPLAKETQYF | TGTGCCAGCAGTGGACCTCTAGCGAAAGAGACCCAGTACTTC | TRBJ2-5 | - | few | TRBV2
CAISPGQSNQPQHF | TGTGCCATCAGCCCGGGACAGAGCAATCAGCCCCAGCATTTT | TRBJ1-5 | TRBD1 | few | TRBV10-3
CASSSGQGAYLGYTF | TGTGCCAGCAGTTCCGGACAGGGGGCTTACTTAGGCTACACCTTC | TRBJ1-2 | TRBD1 | many | TRBV12-3/TRBV12-4
CASRPLGTNYGYTF | TGTGCCAGCAGGCCCCTAGGTACGAACTATGGCTACACCTTC | TRBJ1-2 | - | - | TRBV6-1
CSARPRAGGTGELFF | TGCAGTGCTAGACCCCGGGCAGGGGGGACCGGGGAGCTGTTTTTT | TRBJ2-2 | - | - | TRBV20-1
CASKIAPGAASYEQYF | TGTGCCAGCAAAATCGCGCCGGGGGCAGCATCCTACGAGCAGTACTTC | TRBJ2-7 | - | many | TRBV27
CASSLGLAGDHYEQYF | TGCGCCAGCAGCTTGGGACTAGCGGGAGACCATTACGAGCAGTACTTC | TRBJ2-7 | TRBD2 | - | TRBV5-1
CASREQETQYF | TGTGCCAGCAGGGAGCAAGAGACCCAGTACTTC | TRBJ2-5 | - | many | TRBV7-3
CAGSHVGGYEQYF | TGTGCCGGATCTCACGTAGGCGGGTACGAGCAGTACTTC | TRBJ2-7 | - | many | TRBV28
CASSRRRLAGEGEQYF | TGTGCCAGCAGCCGAAGGAGACTAGCGGGAGAGGGCGAGCAGTACTTC | TRBJ2-7 | TRBD2 | few | TRBV3-1
CASRGTGNQPQHF | TGTGCCAGCAGGGGGACAGGGAATCAGCCCCAGCATTTT | TRBJ1-5 | TRBD1 | few | TRBV12-3/TRBV12-4
CASSLGQAGQYF | TGTGCCAGCAGCCTGGGACAGGCGGGGCAGTACTTC | TRBJ2-7 | TRBD1 | few | TRBV12-3/TRBV12-4
CASSRLGLADYNEQFF | TGTGCCAGCAGCCGTCTGGGACTAGCGGATTACAATGAGCAGTTCTTC | TRBJ2-1 | TRBD2 | many | TRBV6-5
CSAPGDSYGYTF | TGCAGTGCCCCGGGGGACAGCTATGGCTACACCTTC | TRBJ1-2 | TRBD1 | - | TRBV20-1
CASSPTADKATEAFF | TGTGCCAGCTCACCGACCGCGGACAAGGCCACTGAAGCTTTCTTT | TRBJ1-1 | - | many | TRBV18
CASSPSIFNAGTENNQPQHF | TGTGCCAGCTCACCATCGATTTTTAACGCCGGGACAGAAAATAATCAGCCCCAGCATTTT | TRBJ1-5 | TRBD1 | few | TRBV18
CASSLGGPYEQYF | TGTGCCAGCAGCTTAGGGGGGCCCTACGAGCAGTACTTC | TRBJ2-7 | - | many | TRBV11-2